These T cell receptor beta chains were read from a single sample in a study of cytomegalovirus exposure and HLA in healthy donors. This table comes from immunoSEQ multiplex PCR, and its TCRdb copy is limited to in-frame clones, with some not included. The sample consists of 120,000 to 150,000 clones, almost 80% of them appearing once. Material for sequencing was PBMCs. These TCRs come from a male donor in good health and CMV-seronegative. CDR3s include the opening cysteine and the closing phenylalanine or tryptophan. The D gene is left open where the match is weak. Where a row states a size, it is once, few, many or the class of an expanded clone; other rows omit it.

J	V	size	D	DNA	CDR3
TRBJ2-2	TRBV6-6	few	TRBD2	TGTGCTACCAAAGCGGGGGGGAACACCGGGGAGCTGTTTTTT	CATKAGGNTGELFF
TRBJ2-7	TRBV20-1	NA	NA	TGCAGTGCTAGAAGAGGGAGCGAGCAGTACTTC	CSARRGSEQYF
TRBJ2-2	TRBV4-1	NA	TRBD2	TGCGCCAGCAGCCACCGGACTAGCGGGGGGGCGAACACCGGGGAGCTGTTTTTT	CASSHRTSGGANTGELFF
TRBJ1-3	TRBV28	NA	NA	TGTGCCAGCAGTTTAGGACAGCTCTCTGGAAACACCATATATTTT	CASSLGQLSGNTIYF
TRBJ2-7	TRBV21-1	NA	NA	TGTGCCAGCAGCGCCCGACAGGGCAAGCAGTACTTC	CASSARQGKQYF
TRBJ2-1	TRBV6-6	NA	TRBD2	TGTGCCAGCAGTCGGGCGGCGGGGGGCTCCTACAATGAGCAGTTCTTC	CASSRAAGGSYNEQFF
TRBJ2-5	TRBV5-1	NA	NA	TGCGCCAGCAGCCGGAGTGGGGGCTGGGGGGAGACCCAGTACTTC	CASSRSGGWGETQYF
TRBJ2-7	TRBV5-1	NA	TRBD1	TGCGCCAGCAGAACCGGGACAGGGGGCGACGAGCAGTACTTC	CASRTGTGGDEQYF
TRBJ2-6	TRBV5-4	few	NA	TGTGCCAGCAGCTTGCGGTCAGGGACTGGGGCCAACGTCCTGACTTTC	CASSLRSGTGANVLTF
TRBJ1-2	TRBV7-2	once	NA	TGTGCCAGCAGCTTAGTCATCCTCTCGGGGGGCTACACCTTC	CASSLVILSGGYTF
TRBJ1-2	TRBV4-1	NA	TRBD1	TGCGCCAGCAGCCAGGCGACAGGGGGAAACTGGGGCTACACCTTC	CASSQATGGNWGYTF
TRBJ1-1	TRBV30	NA	NA	TGTGCCTGGGCCCCTCTGAGTGGGAACACTGAAGCTTTCTTT	CAWAPLSGNTEAFF
TRBJ2-7	TRBV6-5	NA	TRBD1	TGTGCCAGCAGTTACTCCGGGACAGGGAGTAGCCACGAGCAGTACTTC	CASSYSGTGSSHEQYF
TRBJ2-7	TRBV6-6	NA	TRBD1	TGTGCCAGCAGTTTGCAGGACAGGGGGCAGGACGAGCAGTACTTC	CASSLQDRGQDEQYF
TRBJ1-1	TRBV6-4	NA	NA	TGTGCCAGCAGTGCCCCGGGCAGGGTCGGCACTGAAGCTTTCTTT	CASSAPGRVGTEAFF
TRBJ1-6	TRBV27	NA	NA	TGTGCCAGCAGTTTGATTGCCGGGGGTTCACCCCTCCACTTT	CASSLIAGGSPLHF
TRBJ1-6	TRBV5-1	NA	NA	TGCGCCAGCAGCCCTTCGACAGTAGGGTCTTCTCCCCTCCACTTT	CASSPSTVGSSPLHF
TRBJ1-2	TRBV28	NA	TRBD1	TGTGCCAGCAGTTATACAGGGGGCTGGTATGGCTACACCTTC	CASSYTGGWYGYTF
TRBJ2-7	TRBV11-3	NA	TRBD2	TGTGCCAGCAGCCAGGTGCAAGCGGGGGGCTACGAGCAGTACTTC	CASSQVQAGGYEQYF
TRBJ1-6	TRBV19	NA	NA	TGTGCCAGTAGTATAGACCCCTCCGGACTGAGAAACTATAATTCACCCCTCCACTTT	CASSIDPSGLRNYNSPLHF
TRBJ2-1	TRBV30	NA	TRBD2	TGTGCCTCTCTACTCCTAGCGGGGGGGCCCCATGAGCAGTTCTTC	CASLLLAGGPHEQFF
TRBJ2-4	TRBV15	NA	TRBD2	TGTGCCACCAGCAGAGGGGGGACTAGCGGGAGGCATATTCAGTACTTC	CATSRGGTSGRHIQYF
TRBJ2-7	TRBV2	NA	NA	TGCGCCAGCAGGGGCCTCTACGAGCAGTACTTC	CASRGLYEQYF